This is a list of T cell receptor beta chains from one sample in a study of shared clonotypes between healthy human individuals. Sequencing was performed with immunoSEQ multiplex PCR; in TCRdb, only in-frame clones are kept and a portion is missing. The data show hundreds of thousands of clones, around 95% seen once. Sequences were obtained from naive CD8+ T cells sorted from blood. The receptors were gathered from a woman in her thirties in good health. Both conserved end residues are part of each CDR3. The D gene is left open where the match is weak. The size entry is marked missing in some rows and otherwise reads once, few, many or a size class.

d_call | j_call | cdr3_length | clone_size | v_call | cdr3_nt | cdr3_aa
TRBD2 | TRBJ2-1 | 14 | . | TRBV28 | TGTGCCAGCAGTTTACCTAGCGGGAGCCATGAGCAGTTCTTC | CASSLPSGSHEQFF
TRBD1 | TRBJ2-1 | 16 | . | TRBV6-1 | TGTGCCAGCAGTGATTTCGCCGGGACAGACATCGATGAGCAGTTCTTC | CASSDFAGTDIDEQFF
. | TRBJ2-7 | 13 | . | TRBV5-5 | TGTGCCAGCACTTATCGGGTGAACTACGAGCAGTACTTC | CASTYRVNYEQYF
. | TRBJ2-7 | 13 | . | TRBV5-1 | TGCGCCAGCAGGAGACAGTCGACCTACGAGCAGTACTTC | CASRRQSTYEQYF
TRBD1 | TRBJ2-7 | 17 | . | TRBV11-2 | TGTGCCAGCAGCTTAAGCTCCTCCGGGACAGTACCCTACGAGCAGTACTTC | CASSLSSSGTVPYEQYF
. | TRBJ2-7 | 15 | . | TRBV19 | TGTGCCAGTAGTATAGGGACAGTCTACCTCGACGAGCAGTACTTC | CASSIGTVYLDEQYF
. | TRBJ2-2 | 13 | . | TRBV19 | TGTGCCAGTAGTATTACGGGGGCCGGGGAGCTGTTTTTT | CASSITGAGELFF
TRBD2 | TRBJ2-7 | 14 | . | TRBV13 | TGTGCCAGCAGCCAAAGCGGGAGGTCCTACGAGCAGTACTTC | CASSQSGRSYEQYF
. | TRBJ1-2 | 15 | . | TRBV19 | TGTGCCAGTAGTATAGGCTCAGGACCCTTCCATGGCTACACCTTC | CASSIGSGPFHGYTF
TRBD2 | TRBJ2-1 | 17 | . | TRBV4-1 | TGCGCCAGCAGCCAAGGATTAGCGGGAGGTGGGTACAATGAGCAGTTCTTC | CASSQGLAGGGYNEQFF
TRBD2 | TRBJ2-7 | 16 | . | TRBV4-1 | TGCGCCAGCAGCCAAGGGTTCGGGGGGAGCTCCTACGAGCAGTACTTC | CASSQGFGGSSYEQYF
. | TRBJ1-5 | 16 | . | TRBV10-3 | TGTGCCATCAGTGAGTCACTTGGGGGGAGCAATCAGCCCCAGCATTTT | CAISESLGGSNQPQHF
TRBD1 | TRBJ2-1 | 16 | . | TRBV5-8 | TGTGCCAGCAGCTTGACGGACAGGGATGCCTACAATGAGCAGTTCTTC | CASSLTDRDAYNEQFF
. | TRBJ2-2 | 13 | . | TRBV7-8 | TGTGCCAGCAGCCCAGAGTTAGCCGGGGAGCTGTTTTTT | CASSPELAGELFF
. | TRBJ2-6 | 17 | . | TRBV27 | TGTGCCAGCAGTTTGGTAAGAGGGAGCTCTGGGGCCAACGTCCTGACTTTC | CASSLVRGSSGANVLTF
TRBD1 | TRBJ1-4 | 17 | . | TRBV10-1 | TGCGCCAGCAGCCCTGGACAGGCAGCAACAACTAATGAAAAACTGTTTTTT | CASSPGQAATTNEKLFF
. | TRBJ2-7 | 12 | . | TRBV11-2 | TGTGCCAGCAGCTTAGGGACAGTCGAGCAGTACTTC | CASSLGTVEQYF
TRBD1 | TRBJ1-1 | 12 | . | TRBV28 | TGTGCCAGCAGTCGCCGGGACAGGGATTCTTTCTTT | CASSRRDRDSFF
. | TRBJ1-2 | 15 | few | TRBV5-1 | TGCGCCAGCAGCTTGGGAGTAAGGGGAATTTGTGGCTACACCTTC | CASSLGVRGICGYTF
. | TRBJ2-7 | 16 | . | TRBV7-8 | TGTGCCAGCAGCTTACAACGTACAGGGGGGGTCTACGAGCAGTACTTC | CASSLQRTGGVYEQYF
. | TRBJ2-1 | 15 | . | TRBV6-8 | TGTGCCAGCAGTACTGGGGTTCGTTCTAGCCATGAGCAGTTCTTC | CASSTGVRSSHEQFF
TRBD2 | TRBJ2-1 | 15 | . | TRBV27 | TGTGCCAGCAGTTTGTTTCTAGCGGGAGTCAATGAGCAGTTCTTC | CASSLFLAGVNEQFF
. | TRBJ1-2 | 9 | few | TRBV20-1 | TGCAGTGCCCCCCTTGGCTACACCTTC | CSAPLGYTF
. | TRBJ2-1 | 16 | . | TRBV4-1 | TGCGCCAGCAGCCAAGTTCGAGGGAAGGGCTACAATGAGCAGTTCTTC | CASSQVRGKGYNEQFF
TRBD1 | TRBJ1-3 | 16 | . | TRBV7-6 | TGTGCCAGCAGCGCGCTAGGGACAGACTCTGGAAACACCATATATTTT | CASSALGTDSGNTIYF
. | TRBJ1-5 | 15 | . | TRBV4-1 | TGCGCCAGCAGCCAAGATCCGGGGACGGAACAGCCCCAGCATTTT | CASSQDPGTEQPQHF
. | TRBJ1-5 | 13 | . | TRBV27 | TGTGCCAGCAGTTTAGGGGAATCTCAGCCCCAGCATTTT | CASSLGESQPQHF
. | TRBJ1-4 | 18 | . | TRBV28 | TGTGCCAGCAGTCCCGAAGGCAGGGGCGCTGGAACTAATGAAAAACTGTTTTTT | CASSPEGRGAGTNEKLFF
. | TRBJ1-2 | 13 | . | TRBV4-1 | TGCGCCAGCAGCCCCCTTACAGCCACAGGCTACACCTTC | CASSPLTATGYTF
. | TRBJ2-3 | 18 | once | TRBV11-2 | TGTGCCAGCAGCCCTCCACCTGTTACTTCCTATTACACAGATACGCAGTATTTT | CASSPPPVTSYYTDTQYF
. | TRBJ2-2 | 13 | . | TRBV6-6 | TGTGCCAGCAGTTACTCGAGCACCGGGGAGCTGTTTTTT | CASSYSSTGELFF
. | TRBJ2-5 | 18 | . | TRBV15 | TGTGCCACCAGCAGAGATCCGGATTGGGTCGGGGGTCTCGAGACCCAGTACTTC | CATSRDPDWVGGLETQYF